The entry below gives a single T cell receptor (beta chain) sequence along with its context. These data come from a study of blood T cell repertoires in COVID-19. This CDR3 spans 15 amino acids. With 3 bases clipped from V and 7 bases from J, the junction kept 12 bases outside the gene matches. Looked up from germline, CDR1 is KGHSH and CDR2 is LQKENI. The protocol was immunoSEQ multiplex PCR, while the TCRdb copy is restricted to in-frame clones and leaves out a portion. The sample carries over 250,000 clones, around 90% recorded once. This receptor was obtained from a man aged 45 to 65 with acute or convalescent COVID-19. The chain is built from TRBV18 and TRBJ2-7; 7 nucleotides agree with TRBD1. The material sequenced was peripheral blood. CDR3 in DNA: TGTGCCAGCTCACCGGACCAGTTGACAGGGAAGGAGCAGTACTTC. Translating gives CASSPDQLTGKEQYF.